A selection of T cell receptor beta chains follows, all from one sample in a study of control samples from healthy donors and cancer patients. Some clones are missing from TCRdb's copy, which holds only in-frame ones; the method was immunoSEQ multiplex PCR. Here the sample spans 65,000 to 80,000 clones, 75% to 90% being singletons. Source material: PBMCs. These receptor sequences come from a woman in her fifties or sixties with colorectal cancer. Each CDR3 is given with its conserved first and last residue. D genes are given only for firm matches. Clone size is not always given. Where it is, it says once, few, many or a class for expanded clones.

J: TRBJ2-4
size: .
D: TRBD2
V: TRBV7-9
DNA: TGTGCCAGCAGCTGGGACTACACGGTGCACTTC
CDR3: CASSWDYTVHF

J: TRBJ1-1
size: .
D: TRBD1
V: TRBV27
DNA: TGTGCCAGCCGCGGGACAGCGAACACTGAAGCTTTCTTT
CDR3: CASRGTANTEAFF

J: TRBJ2-5
size: .
D: .
V: TRBV24-1
DNA: TGTGCCACCAGTGACAAGGGACGGGGAAGAGAGACCCAGTACTTC
CDR3: CATSDKGRGRETQYF

J: TRBJ1-1
size: once
D: .
V: TRBV30
DNA: TGTGCCTGGAGTGTAATGGAGAACACTGAAGCTTTCTTT
CDR3: CAWSVMENTEAFF

J: TRBJ1-5
size: .
D: .
V: TRBV10-3
DNA: TGTGCCATCAGTGAGGTGGCAGGGGTGCAGCCCCAGCATTTT
CDR3: CAISEVAGVQPQHF

J: TRBJ2-2
size: once
D: TRBD1
V: TRBV2
DNA: TGTGCCAGCAACCGGGACAGGGCCACCGGGGAGCTGTTTTTT
CDR3: CASNRDRATGELFF

J: TRBJ1-1
size: .
D: .
V: TRBV6-5
DNA: TGTGCCAGCAGTTACTCCTATGTGCTCGGGAACACTGAAGCTTTCTTT
CDR3: CASSYSYVLGNTEAFF

J: TRBJ2-3
size: .
D: TRBD2
V: TRBV9
DNA: TGTGCCAGCAGCGTAGAAAGCGGGGGATGGGCAGATACGCAGTATTTT
CDR3: CASSVESGGWADTQYF

J: TRBJ1-6
size: few
D: TRBD1
V: TRBV28
DNA: TGTGCCAGCAGTTTATTGGGGACAGGGGGAAGTTCACCCCTCCACTTT
CDR3: CASSLLGTGGSSPLHF

J: TRBJ1-1
size: .
D: .
V: TRBV7-9
DNA: TGTGCCAGCAGCTCGACAGGACCCACCGAAGCTTTCTTT
CDR3: CASSSTGPTEAFF

J: TRBJ2-5
size: .
D: .
V: TRBV15
DNA: TGTGCCACCAGCAGAGATGCAGGGGCCCAGTACTTC
CDR3: CATSRDAGAQYF

J: TRBJ2-3
size: .
D: TRBD2
V: TRBV7-2
DNA: TGTGCCAGCAGCTTACCACTAGCGGGGGGAAGCACAGATACGCAGTATTTT
CDR3: CASSLPLAGGSTDTQYF

J: TRBJ2-5
size: once
D: .
V: TRBV21-1
DNA: TGTGCCAGCAGCAGGACTAGCGGGGTAGGGCGAGAGACCCAGTACTTC
CDR3: CASSRTSGVGRETQYF

J: TRBJ1-2
size: once
D: .
V: TRBV5-1
DNA: TGCGCCAGCAGCTTGGTAGACGGCTCTAACTATGGCTACACCTTC
CDR3: CASSLVDGSNYGYTF

J: TRBJ1-1
size: .
D: .
V: TRBV5-4
DNA: TGTGCCAGCAGTTTAGGCCTCGGGACTGAAGCTTTCTTT
CDR3: CASSLGLGTEAFF

J: TRBJ1-1
size: .
D: .
V: TRBV29-1
DNA: TGCAGCGTTGTTTTGTCGTGGGGTTACACTGAAGCTTTCTTT
CDR3: CSVVLSWGYTEAFF

J: TRBJ2-5
size: few
D: TRBD1
V: TRBV19
DNA: TGTGCCAGTAGTATAGATTGGACAGGATATTTGGAGACCCAGTACTTC
CDR3: CASSIDWTGYLETQYF